This TCR beta chain was sequenced for a study of a mutant IDH1 vaccine in newly diagnosed glioma (TCRdb year 2021). For context, the study as a whole: Of the 32 patients who were treated, about 62% were male and approximately 40% were female, and the mean age was about 40 years. Before enrollment, most patients had been given radiochemotherapy with temozolomide as standard therapy, while the rest had received either radiotherapy alone or temozolomide alone. Peripheral blood was drawn at six visits: V03 (baseline), V05, V07, V10, V12 and V13. For exploratory analyses, longitudinal TCRB deep sequencing was carried out in approximately 25 treated patients wherever samples were available. General findings and caveats noted by the study authors: Availability determined which PBMC samples were chosen for TCRB deep sequencing. The authors stated that sample limitations prevented analyses of patient blood samples from being reproduced. Pseudoprogression seemed to be unrelated to changes in the top peripheral T cell clonotypes found by TCRB sequencing. Vaccine-induced immune responses across multiple MHC alleles were detected in 90% to 95% of patients.

The time point label for this specimen denotes: baseline, week 1 (first vaccination visit). The treatment or condition label on this specimen signifies: pre-vaccination baseline after standard-of-care therapy. The donors had newly diagnosed IDH1-mutant astrocytomas of WHO grade 3 or 4 that showed loss of nuclear ATRX. The samples were drawn from NOA16, a multicentre, single-arm, open-label phase I trial in Germany that tested a mutant IDH1 peptide vaccine in humans for the first time. Blood drawn at visit V03 was used as the baseline sample for immunogenicity testing. Genomic DNA for TCRB sequencing was extracted from EDTA blood using the DNeasy Blood and Tissue Kit. Trimming at the junction amounts to 1 base on V and 1 base on J, and the germline ends lie 11 bases apart. Its CDR3 holds 16 amino acids, cysteine through phenylalanine. Left in the record is the CDR3 DNA by itself, 48 bases read in frame from the first base. CDR1 and CDR2, per the germline V gene, are SGHRS and YFSETQ.

This clone was seen more than once but under ten times. What this receptor recognizes is not known. Base qualities were left out, and no much larger clone turns up one base away. To prepare the library, the immunoSEQ multiplex PCR assay was applied. Rearranged TCR beta chain sequences were amplified with the hsTCRB Kit following the manufacturer's protocol. An Illumina MiSeq was used to sequence the TCRB libraries. In the original analysis: Demultiplexing, trimming and gene mapping were performed with the kit vendor's proprietary platform. TCRdb re-hosts the immuneACCESS table, in-frame sequences only. Its copies lack some clones; in the studies checked, an unresolved V gene accounts for under half of them, and the cause for the rest is not known. Clonal size and the V and J genes are those of that table, whereas D and trimming came from the DNA. Counted in this sample were over 55,000 clones; about 86% of them appeared once. The ten largest account for 4.6% of the sample.

Sequenced material: peripheral blood mononuclear cells (PBMCs), taken from a glioma patient treated with radiotherapy, temozolomide or both. This TCR was recovered from a woman under 30 with glioma. Some clones in this sample may be carry-over from other donors' samples. The chain was built from TRBV5-1 and TRBJ2-2, with the D gene not clear enough to name. The nucleotide sequence reads as follows: TGCGCCAGCAGCTTGTCATTACCGGGGAACACCGGGGAGCTGTTTTTT. Translation gives CASSLSLPGNTGELFF.